This T cell receptor (beta chain) was observed in a study of shared clonotypes between healthy human individuals. Deep-level running was used for the assay. Generated by immunoSEQ multiplex PCR, the TCRdb table keeps only in-frame clones and is missing some. The sample lists about half a million clones, about 72% occurring once. V lost 6 bases and J lost 8, with 16 bases in between. CDR3 size: 14 residues. Per germline, CDR1 MNHEY and CDR2 SMNVEV (reference sequence). None of the donors, who were healthy HIV-negative adults, had recently had acute infections or vaccinations. Everyone who donated was a Caucasian adult who lived in Nashville, Tennessee.

V gene TRBV27 combines with J gene TRBJ1-4; D gene unclear. This clonotype was sampled from a woman in her forties in good health. Some clones in this sample may be carry-over from other donors' samples. The sequencing sample was made of PBMCs. CDR3 DNA: TGTGCCAGCAGAATAAACGGGGTGGAGGAAAAACTGTTTTTT. Translating gives CASRINGVEEKLFF.